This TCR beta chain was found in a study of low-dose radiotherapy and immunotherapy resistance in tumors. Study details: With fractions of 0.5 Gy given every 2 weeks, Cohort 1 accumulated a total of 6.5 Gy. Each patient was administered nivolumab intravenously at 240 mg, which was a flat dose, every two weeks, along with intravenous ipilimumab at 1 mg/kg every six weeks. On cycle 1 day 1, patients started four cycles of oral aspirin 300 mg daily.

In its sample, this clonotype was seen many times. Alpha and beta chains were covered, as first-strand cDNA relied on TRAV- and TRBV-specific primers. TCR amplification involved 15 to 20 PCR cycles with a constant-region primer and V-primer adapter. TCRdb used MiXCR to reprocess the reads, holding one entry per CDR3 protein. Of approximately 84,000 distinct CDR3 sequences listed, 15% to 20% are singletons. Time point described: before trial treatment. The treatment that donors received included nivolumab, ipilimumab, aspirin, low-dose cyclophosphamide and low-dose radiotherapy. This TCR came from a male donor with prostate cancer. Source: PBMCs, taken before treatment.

In nucleotides, the CDR3 is TGTGCCAGCAGCTTAAACAGGCTATTTGGGGATACGCAGTATTTT. Amino acids: CASSLNRLFGDTQYF. The genes are TRBV7-8 and TRBJ2-3; possibly TRBD1 for D (5 bases). Trimming left V 2 bases short and J 6 bases short, with 15 bases between. Germline values: CDR1 SGHVS, CDR2 FQNEAQ. This CDR3 region has 15 residues.